This T cell receptor (beta chain) appears in the sequencing data of a study of cytomegalovirus exposure and HLA in healthy donors. Whole-study results and caveats: Many donors shared some public TCRs, even though most TCR sequences were rare.

Produced via immunoSEQ multiplex PCR; TCRdb's table is partial and in-frame only. Of approximately 160,000 clones listed, 91% are singletons. The CDR3 totals 14 residues. CDR1 is LNHNV, CDR2 YYDKDF, per germline (reference sequence). The germline V and J ends were trimmed by 0 bases and 2 bases, with 5 bases remaining between them. Regarding this clone: Its antigen remains unknown.

The chain uses TRBV15 and TRBJ1-5, with unresolved D. The TCR sequence derives from a woman aged 18-29 years in good health and CMV-seropositive. The sequenced sample was PBMCs. The CDR3 bases are TGTGCCACCAGCAGAGATCTTGGCAATCAGCCCCAGCATTTT. It is translated as CATSRDLGNQPQHF.